This T cell receptor beta chain was identified during a study of cytomegalovirus exposure and HLA in healthy donors. Study-wide points: Judged likely to be a sequencing artifact was a cluster of highly shared sequence variants. Fewer N-insertions than the roughly 670-donor mean were reportedly shown by an Asian-associated ancestry cluster in a later analysis.

The V gene's germline CDR1 is SGHTA and CDR2 FQGNSA. After removal of 5 bases from V and 6 bases from J, the junction contained 3 bases not matched to a gene. The CDR3 is made up of 14 amino acids. The PCR had 60 Vbeta and 13 Jbeta primers. This table comes from immunoSEQ multiplex PCR, and its TCRdb copy is limited to in-frame clones, with some not included. Of around 120,000 clones in the sample, roughly 85% are singletons; the top ten hold about 3.1%. In regard to this clone: The antigen is unknown.

Donors consisted of healthy bone marrow donors. The sample consisted of PBMCs. The gene calls are TRBV7-2 and TRBJ1-5; 11 bases align to TRBD1. The TCR originated in a middle-aged woman in good health and CMV-seronegative. CDR3 sequence: CASSPGTGGQPQHF. The CDR3 DNA follows: TGTGCCAGCAGCCCCGGGACAGGGGGTCAGCCCCAGCATTTT.